This T cell receptor beta chain was identified during a study of CD8+ T cells in alopecia areata. Across the whole study: In an open-label trial, patients got 5 to 10 mg tofacitinib twice daily. Whole-study results and caveats: In lesional scalp, particularly from alopecia totalis/universalis, clonality was higher than in normal scalp.

About this clone itself: Its antigen is still unknown.

As the sequencing template, cDNA was produced by extracting RNA and reverse transcribing it. The repertoire was sequenced with immunoSEQ multiplex PCR; TCRdb's copy has only in-frame clones and lacks some. Seen here are roughly 200,000 clones, roughly 64% observed once, and the top ten hold roughly 12%. The CDR3 runs to 13 residues. Germline V gene lookup returns CDR1 SEHNR and CDR2 FQNEAQ (reference sequence). V lost 1 base and J lost 15, with 16 bases in between. Treatment given: oral pan-JAK inhibitor, 5-10 mg twice daily. Peripheral blood and lesional scalp punch biopsies came from alopecia areata patients.

The clonotype originates from a human donor with alopecia areata. Specimen: CD8+ T cells sorted from blood, collected at week 24, from a patient treated with tofacitinib. J is TRBJ1-5 and V is TRBV7-9; D remains unclear. The CDR3 reads CASSLGSQPNPHF. CDR3 in DNA: TGTGCCAGCAGCTTAGGGAGCCAGCCAAACCCGCATTTT. The full variable domain, completed using reference TRBV7-9 and TRBJ1-5, is DTGVSQNPRHKITKRGQNVTFRCDPISEHNRLYWYRQTLGQGPEFLTYFQNEAQLEKSRLLSDRFSAERPKGSFSTLEIQRTEQGDSAMYLCASSLGSQPNPHFGDGTRLSIL.